Listed here are 29 T cell receptor beta chains from one sample, sequenced in a study of shared clonotypes between healthy human individuals. Produced via immunoSEQ multiplex PCR; TCRdb's table is partial and in-frame only. In the table there are 2 million to 2.5 million clones, about 95% of which are singletons. Sequenced material: naive CD4+ T cells sorted from blood. Subset here: CD45RA+ positively selected. The receptors come from a man aged 18 to 29 in good health.

The V call is TRBV13, the J call TRBJ2-3, with D possibly TRBD2 on 6 matching bases. Trimming left V 2 bases short and J 3 bases short, with 12 bases between. The CDR3 is 15 amino acids. CDR1 PRHDT and CDR2 FYEKMQ come from the germline V gene (reference sequence). CDR3 nucleotides: TGTGCCAGCAGCTTACTGGGACTCCAGACAGATACGCAGTATTTT. Amino acids: CASSLLGLQTDTQYF.

The V gene is TRBV18, the J gene TRBJ2-5; D gene ambiguous. Germline V gene lookup returns CDR1 KGHSH and CDR2 LQKENI. Trimming removed 0 bases at V and 2 bases at J, with 4 bases between. This CDR3 is built from 13 residues. As DNA, the CDR3 is TGTGCCAGCTCACCACCAAAGCAAGAGACCCAGTACTTC. Translation gives CASSPPKQETQYF. Full variable domain (rest looked up from reference TRBV18 and TRBJ2-5): NAGVMQNPRHLVRRRGQEARLRCSPMKGHSHVYWYRQLPEEGLKFMVYLQKENIIDESGMPKERFSAEFPKEGPSILRIQQVVRGDSAAYFCASSPPKQETQYFGPGTRLLVL.

With respect to this clone: Other nucleotide sequences from this sample produce the same CDR3. J is TRBJ1-6 and V is TRBV7-9; 8 nucleotides agree with TRBD1. With 1 base clipped from V and 4 bases from J, the junction kept 0 bases outside the gene matches. CDR3 length equals 15 residues. In germline, CDR1 is SEHNR, CDR2 FQNEAQ (reference sequence). CDR3: CASSLDRGYNSPLHF. CDR3 nucleotides: TGTGCCAGCAGCTTAGACAGGGGGTATAATTCACCCCTCCACTTT.

This sequence joins TRBV5-4 and TRBJ2-7, with 8 bases lining up with TRBD1. Trimming took 4 bases from V and 6 from J; bases not matched to a gene: 9. This CDR3 contains 14 residues. CDR1 SGHNT and CDR2 YYREEE come from the germline V gene (reference sequence). The CDR3 nucleotides read TGTGCCAGCAGCGCCCGGGACAGGATCTCCGAGCAGTACTTC. Amino acids: CASSARDRISEQYF.

The chain uses TRBV25-1 and TRBJ2-7; D gene uncertain. The length of the CDR3 is 15 residues. The germline CDR1 and CDR2 sequences are MGHDK and SYGVNS. V lost 6 bases, J lost 5 bases, and 20 bases lay in between. CDR3 nucleotides: TGTGCCAGCAGGCCCACGGCACCATTCACCGACGAGCAGTACTTC. Translated, it gives CASRPTAPFTDEQYF.

The chain uses TRBV11-2 and TRBJ2-2; a weak D match, TRBD2 (6 bases). This CDR3 is 15 amino acids long. CDR1 and CDR2 from the germline V gene are SGHAT and FQNNGV. V lost 4 bases and J lost 5, with 14 bases in between. The CDR3 region is CASSYRLVGTGELFF. The CDR3, as DNA: TGTGCCAGCAGCTATCGACTAGTTGGGACCGGGGAGCTGTTTTTT.

The chain recombines TRBV14 with TRBJ1-6; D gene uncertain. The length of the CDR3 is 15 residues. Germline CDR1 SGHDN, CDR2 FVKESK. V lost 1 base, J lost 6 bases, and 10 bases lay in between. CDR3 bases: TGTGCCAGCAGCCAAGTGGAGGGATCTAATTCACCCCTCCACTTT. Translation: CASSQVEGSNSPLHF. The variable domain in full, completed from reference TRBV14 and TRBJ1-6, reads EAGVTQFPSHSVIEKGQTVTLRCDPISGHDNLYWYRRVMGKEIKFLLHFVKESKQDESGMPNNRFLAERTGGTYSTLKVQPAELEDSGVYFCASSQVEGSNSPLHFGNGTRLTVT.

The J gene is TRBJ1-2, the V gene TRBV28; weak D call: TRBD1 (5 bases). In germline, CDR1 is MDHEN, CDR2 SYDVKM. CDR3 size: 12 residues. Trimming cost V 3 bases and J 7 bases, with 9 bases left between them. The CDR3 bases are TGTGCCAGCAGTTTGGGGGTGTTTGGCTACACCTTC. The encoded protein is CASSLGVFGYTF.

In this sample, this clone turned up once. V is TRBV5-6 and J is TRBJ2-7, with D perhaps matching TRBD1 (8 bases). CDR3 length equals 15 residues. With 2 bases removed from V and 5 bases from J, the gap between germline ends came to 17 bases. Germline CDR1 is SGHDT and CDR2 is YYEEEE. In nucleotides, the CDR3 is TGTGCCAGCAGCTTCCCAGGGGGCGGGAGCCACGAGCAGTACTTC. Translated: CASSFPGGGSHEQYF.

This clone came up once. The genes are TRBV30 and TRBJ1-4; 8 nucleotides align to TRBD1. Germline V gene sequence: CDR1 GTSNPN, CDR2 SVGIG (reference sequence). The CDR3 totals 13 residues. V lost 5 bases and J lost 5; bases outside the gene matches: 4. In nucleotides, the CDR3 is TGTGCCTGGGCCGGACAGGGAAATGAAAAACTGTTTTTT. Its protein is CAWAGQGNEKLFF. The full variable domain, completed using reference TRBV30 and TRBJ1-4, is SQTIHQWPATLVQPVGSPLSLECTVEGTSNPNLYWYRQAAGRGLQLLFYSVGIGQISSEVPQNLSASRPQDRQFILSSKKLLLSDSGFYLCAWAGQGNEKLFFGSGTQLSVL.

This chain uses TRBV6-1 with TRBJ2-5, with TRBD1 identical over 8 bases. The CDR3 is 14 residues long. CDR1 and CDR2 (germline): MNHNS, SASEGT. The ends lost 4 bases at V and 5 bases at J; junction bases unmatched: 6. This CDR3 is CASSGVRQGETQYF. CDR3 DNA sequence: TGTGCCAGCAGTGGCGTGAGACAGGGGGAGACCCAGTACTTC.

In nucleotides, the CDR3 is TGTGCCAGTAGTATAGATTTCAAGAGGTTCTCCTATAATTCACCCCTCCACTTT. This sequence encodes CASSIDFKRFSYNSPLHF. The gene calls are TRBV19 and TRBJ1-6; no firm D call. The V gene lost 0 bases and the J gene lost 0 bases, with 12 bases spanning the gap. The CDR3 is 18 amino acids. CDR1 and CDR2 from the germline V gene are LNHDA and SQIVND (reference sequence). The complete variable domain, with remaining parts taken from reference TRBV19 and TRBJ1-6, reads DGGITQSPKYLFRKEGQNVTLSCEQNLNHDAMYWYRQDPGQGLRLIYYSQIVNDFQKGDIAEGYSVSREKKESFPLTVTSAQKNPTAFYLCASSIDFKRFSYNSPLHFGNGTRLTVT.

This clone was seen once. This chain connects TRBV11-1 to TRBJ1-2, with D perhaps matching TRBD1 (6 bases). Deletions cut 5 bases from V and 4 bases from J, with 17 bases between. Germline CDR1 is SGHAT and CDR2 is FQDESV (reference sequence). The CDR3 runs to 15 residues. The CDR3 region is CASSQDRSPGYGYTF. CDR3 nucleotide sequence: TGTGCCAGCAGCCAAGACAGGTCCCCAGGCTATGGCTACACCTTC.

Notes on this clone: Other DNA sequences in the sample encode the same CDR3. This sequence joins TRBV20-1 and TRBJ1-1, with a tentative D call TRBD1 (5 bases). Germline values: CDR1 DFQATT, CDR2 SNEGSKA (reference sequence). V lost 6 bases to trimming and J lost 5 bases, with 10 bases between them. This CDR3 contains 11 residues. The CDR3: CSAPGGTEAFF. The DNA for the CDR3 is TGCAGTGCCCCGGGGGGAACTGAAGCTTTCTTT.

This rearrangement joins TRBV5-1 to TRBJ1-4; 7 nucleotides align to TRBD1. The V gene end was trimmed by 2 bases and the J gene end by 0 bases; junction bases not matched to a gene: 4. Germline assignment: CDR1 SGHRS and CDR2 YFSETQ. This CDR3 spans 16 amino acids. The CDR3, as DNA: TGCGCCAGCAGCTTAAGACAGGGCACAACTAATGAAAAACTGTTTTTT. Its translation is CASSLRQGTTNEKLFF.

The chain couples TRBV28 to TRBJ2-7; D is perhaps TRBD1 or TRBD2 (5 bases each). CDR3 length: 14 residues. Germline CDR1 MDHEN, CDR2 SYDVKM. V was clipped by 2 bases and J by 2 bases, with 10 bases between them. DNA of the CDR3: TGTGCCAGCAGTTTAGGGGGACCAACCTACGAGCAGTACTTC. Residues: CASSLGGPTYEQYF.

The chain joins TRBV9 to TRBJ2-7, with D maybe TRBD2 (6 bases). Germline V gene data show CDR1 as SGDLS and CDR2 as YYNGEE. The CDR3 consists of 14 residues. V was pared by 2 bases and J by 1 base, with 10 bases between. The CDR3 protein is CASSVEGTSYEQYF. Written as DNA, the CDR3 is TGTGCCAGCAGCGTCGAGGGGACTTCCTACGAGCAGTACTTC.

The chain combines TRBV2 with TRBJ2-7; 7 nucleotides line up with TRBD1. Germline CDR1 SNHLY, CDR2 FYNNEI. J lost 6 bases, V lost 9 bases, and 11 bases had no gene match. The CDR3 totals 13 residues. CDR3 sequence (DNA): TGTGCCAGATCAGACAGGGTTGGAATCGAGCAGTACTTC. It translates to CARSDRVGIEQYF. The full variable domain, completed using reference TRBV2 and TRBJ2-7, is EPEVTQTPSHQVTQMGQEVILRCVPISNHLYFYWYRQILGQKVEFLVSFYNNEISEKSEIFDDQFSVERPDGSNFTLKIRSTKLEDSAMYFCARSDRVGIEQYFGPGTRLTVT.

V and J are TRBV5-1 and TRBJ2-3, with a tentative D call TRBD1 (5 bases). CDR3 length: 15 amino acids. Trimming removed 0 bases from V and 2 bases from J, with 10 bases in between. The germline V gene encodes CDR1 SGHRS and CDR2 YFSETQ. The CDR3 sequence: CASSLVWGTTDTQYF. The CDR3 DNA sequence: TGCGCCAGCAGCTTGGTTTGGGGCACCACAGATACGCAGTATTTT.

The genes are TRBV30 and TRBJ1-2; D is perhaps TRBD1 (5 bases). Trimming stripped 3 bases from V and 2 bases from J, with 13 bases between. The V gene's germline CDR1 is GTSNPN and CDR2 SVGIG (reference sequence). The CDR3 is 14 residues long. In DNA, the CDR3 is TGTGCCTGGAGACATAGGGGCCCGAACTATGGCTACACCTTC. Encoded protein: CAWRHRGPNYGYTF.

This chain uses TRBV11-2 with TRBJ1-2; D unresolved. Per the germline V gene, CDR1 is SGHAT and CDR2 is FQNNGV. CDR3 length equals 13 residues. Trimming pared 4 bases from V and 3 bases from J, leaving 9 bases between. The CDR3 loop is CASSSSSHYGYTF. The DNA for the CDR3 is TGTGCCAGCAGCTCCAGCTCCCACTATGGCTACACCTTC.

The rearrangement joins TRBV20-1 to TRBJ2-7; possibly TRBD2 for D (5 bases). The CDR3 sequence is 11 residues long. CDR1 is DFQATT and CDR2 is SNEGSKA in the germline V gene (reference sequence). Between the trimmed V and J ends, which lost 6 bases and 9 bases, there was a span of 15 bases. Written as DNA, the CDR3 is TGCAGTGCAAAACTAGAGCACGGGCAGTACTTC. It translates to CSAKLEHGQYF.

CDR3 DNA: TGTGCCAGCAGCTTGGTGGGGACAGGCATCAATGAAAAACTGTTTTTT. It translates to CASSLVGTGINEKLFF. The chain recombines TRBV7-9 with TRBJ1-4; 8 nucleotides line up with TRBD1. The J segment lost 5 bases and the V segment lost 3 bases, leaving 8 bases of the junction unmatched. The V gene's germline CDR1 is SEHNR and CDR2 FQNEAQ (reference sequence). This CDR3 is 16 amino acids long. The variable domain in full, with the rest retrieved from reference TRBV7-9 and TRBJ1-4, is DTGVSQNPRHKITKRGQNVTFRCDPISEHNRLYWYRQTLGQGPEFLTYFQNEAQLEKSRLLSDRFSAERPKGSFSTLEIQRTEQGDSAMYLCASSLVGTGINEKLFFGSGTQLSVL.

This sequence joins TRBV5-1 and TRBJ2-2; D not certain. The germline V gene has CDR1 SGHRS and CDR2 YFSETQ. The CDR3 contains 21 residues. Trimming took off 3 bases at V and 0 bases at J, with 27 bases between the two ends. The CDR3: CASSYKPILQRVGTNTGELFF. CDR3 in DNA: TGCGCCAGCAGCTACAAACCGATCCTACAACGAGTCGGCACGAACACCGGGGAGCTGTTTTTT.

CDR3: CASGLVQQGGRFF. The CDR3 region has the DNA TGTGCTAGTGGTTTGGTACAGCAAGGGGGACGGTTCTTC. The chain couples TRBV12-5 to TRBJ2-1; D perhaps matches TRBD1 (6 bases). Germline V gene data show CDR1 as LGHNT and CDR2 as FRNRAP. This CDR3 comprises 13 residues. Trimming removed 0 bases from V and 15 bases from J, with 15 bases in between.

The gene calls are TRBV2 and TRBJ2-3; D may be TRBD2 (5 bases). The CDR3 runs 15 residues. V was trimmed by 6 bases and J by 2 bases, leaving 15 bases between them. Germline-derived CDR1 and CDR2 are SNHLY and FYNNEI. For the CDR3, the DNA is TGTGCCAGCAGCGAACTAGTGGAACCCACAGATACGCAGTATTTT. This codes for CASSELVEPTDTQYF.

The chain links TRBV5-4 to TRBJ2-1, with 10 bases fitting TRBD2. The CDR3 extends over 16 amino acids. V trimming: 2 bases; J trimming: 7 bases; junction bases outside the gene matches: 9. Per germline, CDR1 SGHNT and CDR2 YYREEE (reference sequence). The CDR3 here is CASSLGRLAGLNEQFF. In DNA, the CDR3 is TGTGCCAGCAGCTTAGGGAGACTAGCGGGTCTTAATGAGCAGTTCTTC.

This chain links TRBV6-5 with TRBJ2-5, with 9 nucleotides matching TRBD2. Germline assignment: CDR1 MNHEY and CDR2 SVGAGI. The trim removed 8 bases at V and 2 bases at J, leaving 9 bases unmatched. The CDR3 contains 15 residues. DNA for the CDR3: TGTGCCAGCGGACTACTAGCGGGCAGGCAAGAGACCCAGTACTTC. As protein: CASGLLAGRQETQYF.

V and J are TRBV28 and TRBJ2-5; D is perhaps TRBD1 or TRBD2 (5 bases each). V was clipped by 6 bases and J by 2 bases, with 13 bases between them. The CDR3 sequence is 14 residues long. Germline CDR1 and CDR2: MDHEN and SYDVKM. The CDR3 coding sequence is TGTGCCAGCAGCCCCTCGGGACCTCAAGAGACCCAGTACTTC. Translation gives CASSPSGPQETQYF.